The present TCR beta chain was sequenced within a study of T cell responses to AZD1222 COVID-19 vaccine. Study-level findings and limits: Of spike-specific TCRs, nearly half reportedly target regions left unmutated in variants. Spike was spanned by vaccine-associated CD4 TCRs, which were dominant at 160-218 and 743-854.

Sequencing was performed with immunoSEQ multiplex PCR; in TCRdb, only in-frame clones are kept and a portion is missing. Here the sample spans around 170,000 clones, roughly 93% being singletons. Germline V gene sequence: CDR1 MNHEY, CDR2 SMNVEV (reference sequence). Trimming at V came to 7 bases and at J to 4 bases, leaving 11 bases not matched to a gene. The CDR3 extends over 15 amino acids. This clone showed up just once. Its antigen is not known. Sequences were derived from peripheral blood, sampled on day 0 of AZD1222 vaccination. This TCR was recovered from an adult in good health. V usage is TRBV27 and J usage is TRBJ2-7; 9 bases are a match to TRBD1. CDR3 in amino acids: CASTPLPGQGYEQYF. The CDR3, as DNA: TGTGCCAGCACCCCCTTACCGGGACAGGGTTACGAGCAGTACTTC.